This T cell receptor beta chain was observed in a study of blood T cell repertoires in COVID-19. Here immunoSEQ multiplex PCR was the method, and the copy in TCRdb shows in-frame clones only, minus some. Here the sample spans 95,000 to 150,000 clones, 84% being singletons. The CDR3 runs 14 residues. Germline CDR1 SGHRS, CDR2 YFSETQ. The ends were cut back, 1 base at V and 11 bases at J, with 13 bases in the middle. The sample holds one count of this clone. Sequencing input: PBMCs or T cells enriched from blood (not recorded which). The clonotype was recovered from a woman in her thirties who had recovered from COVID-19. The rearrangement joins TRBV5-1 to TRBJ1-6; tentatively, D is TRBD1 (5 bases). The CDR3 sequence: CASSLSRGGAPLHF. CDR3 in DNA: TGCGCCAGCAGCTTGAGTCGGGGGGGGGCACCCCTCCACTTT.